This T cell receptor (beta chain) originates from a study of cytomegalovirus exposure and HLA in healthy donors. Per germline, CDR1 MDHEN and CDR2 SYDVKM. V was cut by 7 bases and J by 4 bases, with 10 bases left in between. The CDR3 consists of 12 residues. Primers: 60 Vbeta forward and 13 Jbeta reverse. Repertoires were generated with immunoSEQ multiplex PCR, while TCRdb's copy carries only in-frame clones and drops some. The sample comprises some 130,000 clones, approximately 80% of which are singletons, and about 2.2% rests with the top ten. Sequenced sample: PBMCs. The chain carries TRBV28 and TRBJ1-2, with D possibly matching TRBD1 (5 bases). This TCR derives from a young man in good health and CMV-seronegative. CDR3 nucleotides: TGTGCCAGCACCCCCGGGGGCTATGGCTACACCTTC. Its protein product is CASTPGGYGYTF.